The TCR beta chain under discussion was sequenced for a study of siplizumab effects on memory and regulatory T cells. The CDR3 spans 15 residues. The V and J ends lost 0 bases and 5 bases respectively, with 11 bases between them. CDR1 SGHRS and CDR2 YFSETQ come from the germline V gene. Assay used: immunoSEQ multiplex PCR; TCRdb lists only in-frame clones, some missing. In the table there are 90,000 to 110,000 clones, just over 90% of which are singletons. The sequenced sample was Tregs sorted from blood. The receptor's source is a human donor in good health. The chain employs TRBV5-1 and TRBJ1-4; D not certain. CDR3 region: CASSLEGSENEKLFF. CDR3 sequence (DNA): TGCGCCAGCAGCTTGGAAGGCAGCGAGAATGAAAAACTGTTTTTT. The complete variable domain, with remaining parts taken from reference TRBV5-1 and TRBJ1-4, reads KAGVTQTPRYLIKTRGQQVTLSCSPISGHRSVSWYQQTPGQGLQFLFEYFSETQRNKGNFPGRFSGRQFSNSRSEMNVSTLELGDSALYLCASSLEGSENEKLFFGSGTQLSVL.